This T cell receptor beta chain was identified in a study of blood T cell repertoires in COVID-19. This CDR3 region has 12 residues. Trimming stripped 3 bases from V and 5 bases from J, with 8 bases between. Germline lookup yields CDR1 SGHKS and CDR2 YYEKEE (reference sequence). Recovered status in Cohort 3 required two negative PCRs, clearance, or symptom resolution. In the authors' methods: Estimated nucleated cell counts came from reference gene primer amplification. Here immunoSEQ multiplex PCR was the method, and the copy in TCRdb shows in-frame clones only, minus some. Clone size and the V and J calls come from that table; the DNA yielded D and trimming. The repertoire holds 390,000 or so clones, with around 83% as singletons.

This clonotype was sampled from a woman in her forties or fifties who had recovered from COVID-19. J is TRBJ2-5 and V is TRBV5-5; D not certain. Material: PBMCs or T cells enriched from blood (not recorded which). This chain's CDR3 is CASSSAGETQYF. CDR3 DNA sequence: TGTGCCAGCAGCTCCGCCGGTGAGACCCAGTACTTC.